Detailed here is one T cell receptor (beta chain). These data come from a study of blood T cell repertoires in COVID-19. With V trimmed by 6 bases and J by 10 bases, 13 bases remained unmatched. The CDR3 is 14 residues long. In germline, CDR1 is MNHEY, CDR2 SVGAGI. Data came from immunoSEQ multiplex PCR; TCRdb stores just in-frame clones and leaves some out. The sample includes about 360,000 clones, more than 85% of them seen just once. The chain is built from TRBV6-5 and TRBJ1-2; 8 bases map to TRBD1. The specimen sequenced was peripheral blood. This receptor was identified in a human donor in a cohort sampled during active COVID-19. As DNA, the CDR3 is TGTGCCAGCAGCTCTCCAGGGGGCCCCCTCGCCTACACCTTC. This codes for CASSSPGGPLAYTF.